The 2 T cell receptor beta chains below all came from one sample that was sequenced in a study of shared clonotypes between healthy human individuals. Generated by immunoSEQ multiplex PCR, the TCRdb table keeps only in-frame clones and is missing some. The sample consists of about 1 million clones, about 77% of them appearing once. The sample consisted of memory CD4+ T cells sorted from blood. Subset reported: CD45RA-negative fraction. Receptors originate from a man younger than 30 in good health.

The CDR3 here is CASSGQAYYGYTF. CDR3 coding DNA: TGTGCCAGCAGCGGACAGGCCTACTATGGCTACACCTTC. The chain joins TRBV6-1 to TRBJ1-2, with 7 bases that match TRBD1. The CDR3 runs to 13 residues. Germline assignment: CDR1 MNHNS and CDR2 SASEGT. The junction had 4 bases not matched to a gene; V was cut back by 6 bases and J by 3 bases.

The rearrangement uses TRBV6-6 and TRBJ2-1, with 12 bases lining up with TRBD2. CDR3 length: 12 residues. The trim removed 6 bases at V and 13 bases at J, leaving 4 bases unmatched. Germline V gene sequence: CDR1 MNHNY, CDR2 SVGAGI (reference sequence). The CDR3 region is CASSLTSGGQFF. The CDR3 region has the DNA TGTGCCAGCAGCCTGACTAGCGGGGGACAGTTCTTC.